This TCR beta chain was captured in a study of blood T cell repertoires in COVID-19. As handled by the study authors: Scientists estimated how many nucleated cells there were by amplifying reference gene primers. Libraries were prepared by immunoSEQ multiplex PCR; TCRdb keeps only in-frame clonotypes and omits some of them. V, J and clone size were drawn from that table, and D and trimming were deduced from the DNA. The sample gives approximately 130,000 clones, about 90% of which show up once; around 17% is in the top ten. Trimming pared 1 base from V and 5 bases from J, leaving 11 bases between. The CDR3 length is 14 residues. The germline gives CDR1 LGHNT, CDR2 FRNRAP.

The sample was peripheral blood. This receptor was obtained from a woman between 50 and 59 years old who had recovered from COVID-19. The chain combines TRBV12-5 with TRBJ2-5; D possibly corresponds to TRBD1 (5 bases). CDR3 in amino acids: CASGLGTQDETQYF. CDR3 DNA: TGTGCTAGTGGTTTGGGGACACAGGACGAGACCCAGTACTTC.